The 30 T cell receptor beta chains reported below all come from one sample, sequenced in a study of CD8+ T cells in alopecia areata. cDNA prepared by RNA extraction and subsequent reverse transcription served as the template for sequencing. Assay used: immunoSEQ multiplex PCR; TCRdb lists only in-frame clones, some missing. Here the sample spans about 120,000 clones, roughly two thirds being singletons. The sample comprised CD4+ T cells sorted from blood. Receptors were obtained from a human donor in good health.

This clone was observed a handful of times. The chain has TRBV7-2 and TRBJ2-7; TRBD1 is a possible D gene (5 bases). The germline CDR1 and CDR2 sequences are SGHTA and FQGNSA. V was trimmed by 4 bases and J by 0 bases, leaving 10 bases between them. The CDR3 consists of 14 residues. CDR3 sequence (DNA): TGTGCCAGCAGCTACAGGCGGAACTCCTACGAGCAGTACTTC. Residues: CASSYRRNSYEQYF.

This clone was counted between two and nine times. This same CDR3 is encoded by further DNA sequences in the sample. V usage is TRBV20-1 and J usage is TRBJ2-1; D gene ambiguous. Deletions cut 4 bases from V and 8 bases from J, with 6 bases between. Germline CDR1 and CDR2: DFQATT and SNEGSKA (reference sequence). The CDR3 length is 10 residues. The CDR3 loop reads CSANGHEQFF. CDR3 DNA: TGCAGTGCTAACGGCCATGAGCAGTTCTTC.

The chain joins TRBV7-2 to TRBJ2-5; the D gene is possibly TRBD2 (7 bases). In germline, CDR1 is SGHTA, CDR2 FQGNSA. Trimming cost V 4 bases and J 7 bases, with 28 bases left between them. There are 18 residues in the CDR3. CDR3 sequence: CASSSHQPYRGAGGTQYF. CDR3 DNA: TGTGCCAGCAGCTCGCACCAACCCTACCGGGGGGCGGGCGGGACCCAGTACTTC. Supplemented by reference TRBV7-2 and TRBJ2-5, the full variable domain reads GAGVSQSPSNKVTEKGKDVELRCDPISGHTALYWYRQSLGQGLEFLIYFQGNSAPDKSGLPSDRFSAERTGGSVSTLTIQRTQQEDSAVYLCASSSHQPYRGAGGTQYFGPGTRLLVL.

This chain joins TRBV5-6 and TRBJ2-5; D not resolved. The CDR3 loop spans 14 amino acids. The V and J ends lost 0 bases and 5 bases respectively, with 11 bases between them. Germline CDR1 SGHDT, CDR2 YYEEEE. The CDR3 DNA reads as TGTGCCAGCAGCTTGGACCAAACGACGGAGACCCAGTACTTC. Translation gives CASSLDQTTETQYF.

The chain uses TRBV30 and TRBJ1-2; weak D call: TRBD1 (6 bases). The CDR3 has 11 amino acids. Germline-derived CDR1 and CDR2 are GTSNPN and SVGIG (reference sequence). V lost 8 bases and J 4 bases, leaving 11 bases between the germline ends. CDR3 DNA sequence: TGTGCCGCGACAGGAAGCTATGGCTACACCTTC. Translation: CAATGSYGYTF.

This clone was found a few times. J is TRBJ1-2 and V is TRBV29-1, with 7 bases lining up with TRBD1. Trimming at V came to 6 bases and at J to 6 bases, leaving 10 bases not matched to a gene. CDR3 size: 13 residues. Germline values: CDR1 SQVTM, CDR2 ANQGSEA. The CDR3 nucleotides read TGCAGCGTGGATACAGGGGCGTCGGATGGCTACACCTTC. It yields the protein CSVDTGASDGYTF.

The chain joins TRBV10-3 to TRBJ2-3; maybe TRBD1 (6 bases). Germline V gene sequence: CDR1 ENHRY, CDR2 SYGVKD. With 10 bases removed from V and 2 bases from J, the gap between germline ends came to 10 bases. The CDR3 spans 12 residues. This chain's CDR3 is CATGQYTDTQYF. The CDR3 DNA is TGTGCCACCGGACAGTACACAGATACGCAGTATTTT.

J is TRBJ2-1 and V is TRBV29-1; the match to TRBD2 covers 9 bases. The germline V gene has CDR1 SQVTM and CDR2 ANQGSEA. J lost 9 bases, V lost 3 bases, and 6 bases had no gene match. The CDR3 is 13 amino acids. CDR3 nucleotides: TGCAGCGTTGATCGGCGGGGGGGCCTTGAGCAGTTCTTC. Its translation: CSVDRRGGLEQFF.

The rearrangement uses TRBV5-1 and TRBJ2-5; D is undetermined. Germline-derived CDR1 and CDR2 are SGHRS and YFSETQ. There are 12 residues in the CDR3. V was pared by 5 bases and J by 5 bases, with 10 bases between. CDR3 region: CASRKGWETQYF. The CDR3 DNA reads TGCGCCAGCAGGAAAGGGTGGGAGACCCAGTACTTC. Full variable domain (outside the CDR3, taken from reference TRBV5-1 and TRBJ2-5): KAGVTQTPRYLIKTRGQQVTLSCSPISGHRSVSWYQQTPGQGLQFLFEYFSETQRNKGNFPGRFSGRQFSNSRSEMNVSTLELGDSALYLCASRKGWETQYFGPGTRLLVL.

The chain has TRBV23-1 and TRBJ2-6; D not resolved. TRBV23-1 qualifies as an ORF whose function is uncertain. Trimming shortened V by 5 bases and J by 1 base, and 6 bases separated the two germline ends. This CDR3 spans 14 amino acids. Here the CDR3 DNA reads TGCGCCAGCAGTAGGGTATCTGGGGCCAACGTCCTGACTTTC. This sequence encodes CASSRVSGANVLTF.

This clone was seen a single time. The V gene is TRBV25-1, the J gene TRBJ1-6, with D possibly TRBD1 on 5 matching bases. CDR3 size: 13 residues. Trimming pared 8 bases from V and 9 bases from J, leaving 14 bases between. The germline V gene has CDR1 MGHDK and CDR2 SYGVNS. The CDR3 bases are TGTGCCAGCGGGGGACTAGGAGCTTCACCCCTCCACTTT. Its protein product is CASGGLGASPLHF.

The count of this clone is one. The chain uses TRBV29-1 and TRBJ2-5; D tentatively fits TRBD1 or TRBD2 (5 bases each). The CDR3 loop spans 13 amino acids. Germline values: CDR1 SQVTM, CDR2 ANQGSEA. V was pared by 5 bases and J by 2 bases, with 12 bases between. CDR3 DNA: TGCAGCGTTAGGAAGTGGGGGCAAGAGACCCAGTACTTC. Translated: CSVRKWGQETQYF. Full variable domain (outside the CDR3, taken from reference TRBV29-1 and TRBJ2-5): SAVISQKPSRDICQRGTSLTIQCQVDSQVTMMFWYRQQPGQSLTLIATANQGSEATYESGFVIDKFPISRPNLTFSTLTVSNMSPEDSSIYLCSVRKWGQETQYFGPGTRLLVL.

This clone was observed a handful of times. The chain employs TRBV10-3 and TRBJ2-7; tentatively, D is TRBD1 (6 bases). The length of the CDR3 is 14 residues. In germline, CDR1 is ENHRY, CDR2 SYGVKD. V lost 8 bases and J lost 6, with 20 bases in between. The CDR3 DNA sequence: TGTGCCATCGGGATTAGACAGGAGGCAGGCGAGCAGTACTTC. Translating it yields CAIGIRQEAGEQYF.

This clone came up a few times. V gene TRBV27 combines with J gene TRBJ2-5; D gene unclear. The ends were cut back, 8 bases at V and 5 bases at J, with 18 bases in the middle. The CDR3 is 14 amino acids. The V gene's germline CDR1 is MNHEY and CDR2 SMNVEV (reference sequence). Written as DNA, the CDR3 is TGTGCCAGCCGTGGAAGTCAAGGAGTGGAGACCCAGTACTTC. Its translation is CASRGSQGVETQYF.

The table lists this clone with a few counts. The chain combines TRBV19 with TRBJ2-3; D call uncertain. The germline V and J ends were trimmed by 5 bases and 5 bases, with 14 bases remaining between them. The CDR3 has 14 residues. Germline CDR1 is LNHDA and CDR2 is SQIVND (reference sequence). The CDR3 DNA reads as TGTGCCAGTAGTGCCGTTGGAAGGGTAGATACGCAGTATTTT. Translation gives CASSAVGRVDTQYF.

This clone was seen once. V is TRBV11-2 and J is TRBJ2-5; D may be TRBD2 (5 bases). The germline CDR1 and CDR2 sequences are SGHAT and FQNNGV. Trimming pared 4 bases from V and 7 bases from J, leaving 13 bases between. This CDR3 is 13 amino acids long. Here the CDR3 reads CASSSIIAGTQYF. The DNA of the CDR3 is TGTGCCAGCAGCTCCATAATCGCGGGGACCCAGTACTTC.

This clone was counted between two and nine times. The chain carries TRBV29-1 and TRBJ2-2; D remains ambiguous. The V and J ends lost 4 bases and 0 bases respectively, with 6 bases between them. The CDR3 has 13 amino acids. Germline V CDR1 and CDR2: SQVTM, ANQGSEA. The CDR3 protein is CSVGTPNTGELFF. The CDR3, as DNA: TGCAGCGTTGGAACACCGAACACCGGGGAGCTGTTTTTT.

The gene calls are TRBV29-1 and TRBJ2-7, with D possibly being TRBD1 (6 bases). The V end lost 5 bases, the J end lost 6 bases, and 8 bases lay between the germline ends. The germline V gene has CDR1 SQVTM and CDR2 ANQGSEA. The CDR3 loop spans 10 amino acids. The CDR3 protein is CSVTRGEQYF. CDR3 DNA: TGCAGCGTTACCAGGGGCGAGCAGTACTTC.

This chain's CDR3 is CSGGTANSVDGYTF. The CDR3 nucleotides are TGCAGCGGAGGGACGGCCAATAGCGTGGATGGCTACACCTTC. The rearrangement joins TRBV29-1 to TRBJ1-2, with a possible D match to TRBD1 (5 bases). The CDR3 totals 14 residues. The V end was cut by 7 bases, the J end by 6 bases, with 21 bases between. CDR1 and CDR2 (germline): SQVTM, ANQGSEA.

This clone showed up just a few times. CDR3 amino acids: CASSLVLDGAPLHF. The CDR3 DNA is TGTGCCAGCAGCTTAGTATTGGACGGCGCACCCCTCCACTTT. The rearrangement joins TRBV7-9 to TRBJ1-6; D unclear. The CDR3 totals 14 residues. Deletions cut 1 base from V and 11 bases from J, with 12 bases between. CDR1 is SEHNR, CDR2 FQNEAQ, per germline (reference sequence).

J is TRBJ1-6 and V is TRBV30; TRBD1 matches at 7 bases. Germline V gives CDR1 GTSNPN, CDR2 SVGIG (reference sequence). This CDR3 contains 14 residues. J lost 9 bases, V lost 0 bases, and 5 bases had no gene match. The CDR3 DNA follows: TGTGCCTGGAGTGTACAACAGGGGAGTTCACCCCTCCACTTT. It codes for CAWSVQQGSSPLHF.

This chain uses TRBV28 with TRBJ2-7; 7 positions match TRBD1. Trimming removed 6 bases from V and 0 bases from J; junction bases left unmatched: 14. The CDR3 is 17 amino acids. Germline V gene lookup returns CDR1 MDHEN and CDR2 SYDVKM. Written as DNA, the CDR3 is TGTGCCAGCAGGGACCCTCCCGGGACAGACGCCTCCTACGAGCAGTACTTC. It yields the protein CASRDPPGTDASYEQYF. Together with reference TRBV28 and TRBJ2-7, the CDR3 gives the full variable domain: DVKVTQSSRYLVKRTGEKVFLECVQDMDHENMFWYRQDPGLGLRLIYFSYDVKMKEKGDIPEGYSVSREKKERFSLILESASTNQTSMYLCASRDPPGTDASYEQYFGPGTRLTVT.

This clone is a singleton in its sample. The CDR3 sequence is CSVEAGGNTIYF. The CDR3, as DNA: TGCAGCGTTGAGGCCGGGGGAAACACCATATATTTT. This chain uses TRBV29-1 with TRBJ1-3; no definite D call. The germline V and J ends were trimmed by 3 bases and 4 bases, with 7 bases remaining between them. The CDR3 extends over 12 amino acids. CDR1 is SQVTM and CDR2 is ANQGSEA in the germline V gene.

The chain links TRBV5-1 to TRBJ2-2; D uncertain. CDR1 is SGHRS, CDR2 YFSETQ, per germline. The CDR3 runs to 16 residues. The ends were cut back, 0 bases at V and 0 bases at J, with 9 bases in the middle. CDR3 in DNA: TGCGCCAGCAGCTTGGGGCACAGCTCGAACACCGGGGAGCTGTTTTTT. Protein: CASSLGHSSNTGELFF.

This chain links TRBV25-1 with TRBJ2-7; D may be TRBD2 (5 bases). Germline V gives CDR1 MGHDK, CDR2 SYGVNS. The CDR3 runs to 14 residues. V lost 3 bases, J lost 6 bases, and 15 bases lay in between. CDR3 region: CASSDQHTSSEQYF. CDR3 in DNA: TGTGCCAGCAGTGATCAACATACTAGTTCCGAGCAGTACTTC.

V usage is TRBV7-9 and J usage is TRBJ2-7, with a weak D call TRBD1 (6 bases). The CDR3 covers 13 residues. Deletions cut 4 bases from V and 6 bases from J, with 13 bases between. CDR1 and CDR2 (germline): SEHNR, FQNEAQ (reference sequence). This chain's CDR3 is CASSSWTDFEQYF. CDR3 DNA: TGTGCCAGCAGCTCTTGGACAGACTTCGAGCAGTACTTC.

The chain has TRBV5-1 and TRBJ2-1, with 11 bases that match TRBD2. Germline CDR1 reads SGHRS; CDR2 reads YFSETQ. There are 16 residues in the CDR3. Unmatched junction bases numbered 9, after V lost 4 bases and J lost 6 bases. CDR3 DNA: TGCGCCAGCAGCCCCAGTAGCGGGGGGGGTGCCAATGAGCAGTTCTTC. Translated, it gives CASSPSSGGGANEQFF.

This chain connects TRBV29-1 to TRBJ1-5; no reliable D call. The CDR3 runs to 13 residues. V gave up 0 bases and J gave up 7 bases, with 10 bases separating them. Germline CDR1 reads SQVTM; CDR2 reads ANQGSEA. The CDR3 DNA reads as TGCAGCGTTGAAGACCGGCGAGGCCAGCCCCAGCATTTT. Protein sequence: CSVEDRRGQPQHF.

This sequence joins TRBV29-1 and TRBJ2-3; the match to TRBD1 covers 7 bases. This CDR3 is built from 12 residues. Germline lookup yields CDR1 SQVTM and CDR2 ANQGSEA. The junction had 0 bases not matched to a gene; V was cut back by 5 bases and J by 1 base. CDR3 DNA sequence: TGCAGCGTTAGGGGGCGCACAGATACGCAGTATTTT. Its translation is CSVRGRTDTQYF.

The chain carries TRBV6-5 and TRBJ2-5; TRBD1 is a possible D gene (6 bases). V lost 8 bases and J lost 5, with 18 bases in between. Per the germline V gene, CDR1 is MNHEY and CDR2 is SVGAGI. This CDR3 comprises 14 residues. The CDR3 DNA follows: TGTGCCAGCGGCTTGACAGGTGTCTGGGAGACCCAGTACTTC. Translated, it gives CASGLTGVWETQYF.